Each of the 22 T cell receptor beta chains below was sequenced from the same sample in a study of cytomegalovirus exposure and HLA in healthy donors. PCR amplification relied on 60 Vbeta primers (plus 13 Jbeta primers). This table comes from immunoSEQ multiplex PCR, and its TCRdb copy is limited to in-frame clones, with some not included. The table includes about 65,000 clones, around three quarters detected once. Specimen: PBMCs. These receptor sequences come from a woman under 40 in good health and CMV-seronegative.

The chain carries TRBV7-6 and TRBJ2-1; 7 bases match TRBD1. Trimming took 1 base from V and 2 from J; bases not matched to a gene: 8. The CDR3 has 17 residues. Germline-derived CDR1 and CDR2 are SGHVS and FNYEAQ. Written as DNA, the CDR3 is TGTGCCAGCAGCTTAGGGATAACAGGGGCAACCTACAATGAGCAGTTCTTC. Protein product: CASSLGITGATYNEQFF.

V usage is TRBV10-3 and J usage is TRBJ1-1; weak D call: TRBD1 (6 bases). The CDR3 consists of 14 residues. Trimming stripped 2 bases from V and 1 base from J, with 8 bases between. CDR1 and CDR2 (germline): ENHRY, SYGVKD. The CDR3 nucleotides read TGTGCCATCAGTGAGCAGGGGAAGAACACTGAAGCTTTCTTT. Translation gives CAISEQGKNTEAFF.

The J gene is TRBJ2-5, the V gene TRBV18; no firm D call. The germline CDR1 and CDR2 sequences are KGHSH and LQKENI. The CDR3 extends over 13 amino acids. The V end lost 3 bases, the J end lost 2 bases, and 7 bases lay between the germline ends. The CDR3 loop reads CASSPPVQETQYF. In nucleotides, the CDR3 is TGTGCCAGCTCACCCCCAGTACAAGAGACCCAGTACTTC. Full variable domain (remainder filled in from reference TRBV18 and TRBJ2-5): NAGVMQNPRHLVRRRGQEARLRCSPMKGHSHVYWYRQLPEEGLKFMVYLQKENIIDESGMPKERFSAEFPKEGPSILRIQQVVRGDSAAYFCASSPPVQETQYFGPGTRLLVL.

The chain recombines TRBV7-9 with TRBJ2-7, with 8 bases that match TRBD2. Trimming cost V 5 bases and J 3 bases; bases outside gene matches: 9. The CDR3 has 15 amino acids. Germline V lookup: CDR1 SEHNR, CDR2 FQNEAQ (reference sequence). The CDR3 loop is CASSTRAGEGYEQYF. The CDR3 nucleotides are TGTGCCAGCAGCACTCGAGCGGGGGAAGGCTACGAGCAGTACTTC.

This rearrangement joins TRBV5-1 to TRBJ2-1; a possible D gene is TRBD2 (5 bases). V shed 0 bases and J shed 8 bases, with 18 bases lying between them. This CDR3 region has 16 residues. CDR1 SGHRS and CDR2 YFSETQ come from the germline V gene. The CDR3 loop is CASSLASSRSGDEQFF. The CDR3 nucleotides are TGCGCCAGCAGCTTGGCCTCGAGTCGGTCCGGGGATGAGCAGTTCTTC.

This sequence joins TRBV13 and TRBJ1-1; unclear D gene. V was shortened by 0 bases and J by 5 bases, with 7 bases between the two germline ends. The CDR3 is made up of 13 amino acids. Germline loops: CDR1 PRHDT, CDR2 FYEKMQ (reference sequence). The CDR3 loop reads CASSLGWRTEAFF. In DNA, the CDR3 is TGTGCCAGCAGCTTAGGATGGAGGACTGAAGCTTTCTTT.

J is TRBJ1-2 and V is TRBV6-5; a possible D gene is TRBD1 (6 bases). The germline V gene encodes CDR1 MNHEY and CDR2 SVGAGI. This CDR3 has 13 residues. The germline V and J ends were trimmed by 7 bases and 5 bases, with 14 bases remaining between them. CDR3 loop: CASTETGLYGYTF. The CDR3 DNA follows: TGTGCCAGCACCGAAACAGGGTTATATGGCTACACCTTC.

This clone turned up a few times. The CDR3 spells CASRLTGRTMGYTF. CDR3 bases: TGTGCCAGCAGACTTACAGGAAGAACTATGGGCTACACCTTC. The chain joins TRBV13 to TRBJ1-2; TRBD1 is a possible D gene (5 bases). Germline CDR1 reads PRHDT; CDR2 reads FYEKMQ (reference sequence). The germline V and J ends were trimmed by 6 bases and 8 bases, with 19 bases remaining between them. The length of the CDR3 is 14 residues.

V usage is TRBV2 and J usage is TRBJ2-7; TRBD1 matches 7 bases. CDR3 length equals 17 residues. Per germline, CDR1 SNHLY and CDR2 FYNNEI. V trimming: 7 bases; J trimming: 3 bases; junction bases outside the gene matches: 18. CDR3 sequence reads: CASTVLEQGRGVYEQYF. The CDR3 DNA is TGTGCCAGCACCGTACTCGAACAGGGGAGAGGAGTCTACGAGCAGTACTTC.

The table lists this clone with a few counts. The chain employs TRBV7-9 and TRBJ1-4, with 8 bases lining up with TRBD1. V trimming: 5 bases; J trimming: 5 bases; junction bases outside the gene matches: 7. Germline V lookup: CDR1 SEHNR, CDR2 FQNEAQ (reference sequence). The CDR3 runs 15 residues. In DNA, the CDR3 is TGTGCCAGCAGCACCGGACAGGGCGCGAATGAAAAACTGTTTTTT. It yields the protein CASSTGQGANEKLFF.

The chain couples TRBV4-1 to TRBJ2-1, with 10 bases identical to TRBD2. CDR1 MGHRA and CDR2 YSYEKL come from the germline V gene. This CDR3 has 20 amino acids. J lost 8 bases, V lost 4 bases, and 23 bases had no gene match. CDR3 nucleotides: TGCGCCAGCAGCCCCCTCGTAATAGAGCGGGAGGGCCTTTCGTGGGATGAGCAGTTCTTC. It encodes CASSPLVIEREGLSWDEQFF.

The chain employs TRBV30 and TRBJ2-4; D gene ambiguous. CDR1 is GTSNPN and CDR2 is SVGIG in the germline V gene (reference sequence). Trimming took off 3 bases at V and 8 bases at J, with 8 bases between the two ends. The length of the CDR3 is 11 residues. CDR3 bases: TGTGCCTGGAGAGGCGGTTACATTCAGTACTTC. Protein product: CAWRGGYIQYF.

The rearrangement links TRBV28 to TRBJ1-1; 10 bases fit TRBD1. V shed 8 bases, J shed 3 bases, and the junction held 15 bases outside the gene matches. Germline-derived CDR1 and CDR2 are MDHEN and SYDVKM. The CDR3 runs 17 residues. The CDR3 reads CASQAGPGTGVYTEAFF. CDR3 DNA: TGTGCCAGCCAGGCCGGACCCGGGACAGGGGTGTACACTGAAGCTTTCTTT.

The V gene is TRBV7-9, the J gene TRBJ1-2; maybe TRBD1 (6 bases). The CDR3 has 14 amino acids. The germline V gene encodes CDR1 SEHNR and CDR2 FQNEAQ (reference sequence). Trimming removed 5 bases at V and 6 bases at J, with 16 bases between. CDR3: CASSPHHRVDGYTF. CDR3 in DNA: TGTGCCAGCAGCCCACACCACAGGGTTGATGGCTACACCTTC.

J is TRBJ2-5 and V is TRBV14; D unresolved. The CDR3 spans 14 residues. V gave up 4 bases and J gave up 3 bases, with 12 bases separating them. Per germline, CDR1 SGHDN and CDR2 FVKESK. The CDR3 here is CASSLGGLEETQYF. For the CDR3, the DNA is TGTGCCAGCAGCCTAGGCGGCCTCGAAGAGACCCAGTACTTC.

The chain carries TRBV7-3 and TRBJ1-2; D is possibly TRBD1 (5 bases). The CDR3 consists of 15 residues. Per germline, CDR1 SGHTA and CDR2 FQGTGA. Trimming shortened V by 5 bases and J by 5 bases, and 18 bases separated the two germline ends. In DNA, the CDR3 is TGTGCCAGCAGCCCCGGGACTCTCGAATGGTATGGCTACACCTTC. This sequence encodes CASSPGTLEWYGYTF.

The chain uses TRBV29-1 and TRBJ1-1, with 8 positions matching TRBD1. V was clipped by 1 base and J by 4 bases; unmatched bases: 5. The CDR3 covers 14 residues. Germline lookup yields CDR1 SQVTM and CDR2 ANQGSEA. The CDR3 DNA is TGCAGCGTTGAAGGAGGACAGGGCCCCACTGAAGCTTTCTTT. Translation: CSVEGGQGPTEAFF.

The chain recombines TRBV6-4 with TRBJ2-1; 9 nucleotides match TRBD2. CDR1 MRHNA and CDR2 SNTAGT come from the germline V gene. V lost 3 bases, J lost 3 bases, and 3 bases stayed unmatched. This CDR3 has 15 amino acids. The CDR3: CASSELAGVYNEQFF. DNA of the CDR3: TGTGCCAGCAGTGAACTAGCGGGCGTCTACAATGAGCAGTTCTTC.

The chain employs TRBV19 and TRBJ2-5, with D perhaps matching TRBD1 (5 bases). The CDR3 consists of 13 residues. Germline lookup yields CDR1 LNHDA and CDR2 SQIVND (reference sequence). The V end lost 6 bases, the J end lost 1 base, and 9 bases lay between the germline ends. The CDR3 region has the DNA TGTGCCAGTAGCAGGGCCGGCCAAGAGACCCAGTACTTC. Translating it yields CASSRAGQETQYF.

The chain couples TRBV25-1 to TRBJ1-2; no definite D call. Deletions cut 5 bases from V and 8 bases from J, with 15 bases between. Germline V CDR1 and CDR2: MGHDK, SYGVNS. The CDR3 spans 13 residues. CDR3 in amino acids: CASSTPESEGYTF. CDR3 DNA: TGTGCCAGCAGTACTCCCGAATCGGAGGGCTACACCTTC.

The CDR3 nucleotides read TGTGCCAGCAGTGAACGAGGGTCCGGGGAGCTGTTTTTT. Amino acids: CASSERGSGELFF. This rearrangement joins TRBV2 to TRBJ2-2; D possibly corresponds to TRBD2 (5 bases). V was clipped by 2 bases and J by 6 bases, with 7 bases between them. Looked up from germline, CDR1 is SNHLY and CDR2 is FYNNEI. This CDR3 spans 13 amino acids.

J is TRBJ2-1 and V is TRBV14; D may be TRBD2 (6 bases). V dropped 1 base and J dropped 9 bases, with 13 bases sitting between them. The CDR3 runs 14 residues. Germline V lookup: CDR1 SGHDN, CDR2 FVKESK. Written as DNA, the CDR3 is TGTGCCAGCAGCCAAGGGGACGGGGGAACTGAGCAGTTCTTC. Translation: CASSQGDGGTEQFF. Together with reference TRBV14 and TRBJ2-1, the CDR3 gives the full variable domain: EAGVTQFPSHSVIEKGQTVTLRCDPISGHDNLYWYRRVMGKEIKFLLHFVKESKQDESGMPNNRFLAERTGGTYSTLKVQPAELEDSGVYFCASSQGDGGTEQFFGPGTRLTVL.